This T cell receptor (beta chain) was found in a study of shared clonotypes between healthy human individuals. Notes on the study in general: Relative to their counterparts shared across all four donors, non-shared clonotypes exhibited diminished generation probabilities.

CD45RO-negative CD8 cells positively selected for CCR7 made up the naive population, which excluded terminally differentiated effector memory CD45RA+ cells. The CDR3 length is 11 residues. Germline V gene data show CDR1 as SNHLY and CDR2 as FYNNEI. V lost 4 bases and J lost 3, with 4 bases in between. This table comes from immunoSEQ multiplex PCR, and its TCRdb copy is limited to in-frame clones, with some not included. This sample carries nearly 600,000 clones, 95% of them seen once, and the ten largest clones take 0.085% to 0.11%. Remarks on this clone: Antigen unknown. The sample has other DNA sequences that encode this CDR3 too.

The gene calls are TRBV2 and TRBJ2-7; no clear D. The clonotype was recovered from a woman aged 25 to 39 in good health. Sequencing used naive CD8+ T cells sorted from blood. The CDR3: CASSGNYEQYF. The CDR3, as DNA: TGTGCCAGCAGTGGGAACTACGAGCAGTACTTC.